This is a list of T cell receptor beta chains from one sample in a study of T-cell reconstitution after alpha-beta-depleted transplantation in children. TCRdb fed the PCR reads into MiXCR, producing one record per CDR3 protein. This sample carries about 640,000 distinct CDR3 sequences, 15% to 20% of them seen once, and the ten largest clones take 0.85% to 1.3%. Sequencing was performed on PBMCs from the stem cell graft donor, taken from the stem cell graft. Receptors were obtained from a human donor who donated a stem cell graft to a child with acute myeloid leukemia. Each CDR3 is given with its conserved first and last residue. The order of the fields is V gene, clone size, J gene, D gene, CDR3 DNA, CDR3 protein. The D gene is left open where the match is weak. The size entry is marked missing in some rows and otherwise reads once, few, many or a size class.

>TRBV7-2|few|TRBJ2-3|-
TGTGCCAGCAGCCGACCGGGGAGAGATACGCAGTATTTT
CASSRPGRDTQYF
>TRBV20-1|-|TRBJ2-5|TRBD1
TGCAGTGCTTCACAGGGGGTCGAGACCCAGTACTTC
CSASQGVETQYF
>TRBV20-1|many|TRBJ2-1|-
TGCAGTGCTAGAGTGTCGACGTCCTACAATGAGCAGTTCTTC
CSARVSTSYNEQFF
>TRBV19|-|TRBJ2-7|-
TGTGCCAGTAGTATAACGGGATCCTACGAGCAGTACTTC
CASSITGSYEQYF
>TRBV29-1|-|TRBJ2-5|-
TGCAGCGCTAGAGGAGTGCGGGGAGAGACCCAGTACTTC
CSARGVRGETQYF
>TRBV20-1|few|TRBJ2-7|-
TGCAGTGCTAGAAATATAGGGACCTACGAGCAGTACTTC
CSARNIGTYEQYF
>TRBV20-1|many|TRBJ2-7|-
TGCAGCGGAGTCTTGCTTTACGAGCAGTACTTC
CSGVLLYEQYF
>TRBV7-8|few|TRBJ2-7|-
TGTGCCAGCAGCTACGAGGACAGCGGGACCACCTACGAGCAGTACTTC
CASSYEDSGTTYEQYF
>TRBV20-1|many|TRBJ2-6|-
TGCAGTGCTAGGGGTCGGGCCTCTGGGGCCAACGTCCTGACTTTC
CSARGRASGANVLTF
>TRBV5-1|few|TRBJ2-3|TRBD1
TGCGCCAGCGGGACAGGGCCCTTCACAGATACGCAGTATTTT
CASGTGPFTDTQYF
>TRBV25-1|many|TRBJ2-3|TRBD1
TGTGCCAGCAGTGAAACAGGGGCCACAGATACGCAGTATTTT
CASSETGATDTQYF
>TRBV20-1|few|TRBJ2-3|TRBD1
TGCAGTGCAAGGACAGGGATCACAGATACGCAGTATTTT
CSARTGITDTQYF
>TRBV29-1|many|TRBJ2-5|-
TGCAGCGGGACCCGGGAGACCCAGTACTTC
CSGTRETQYF
>TRBV24-1|-|TRBJ2-1|-
TGTGCCACCAGTGATGCGACAGCCCCGCTACCTGAGCAGTTCTTC
CATSDATAPLPEQFF
>TRBV5-5|few|TRBJ2-1|TRBD2
TGTGCCAGTAACGAAATGGGCGGGGGTTACAATGAGCAGTTCTTC
CASNEMGGGYNEQFF
>TRBV20-1|many|TRBJ2-1|TRBD2
TGCAGTGCTAGGAGTGTAGGACTAGCGGGAAATGAGCAGTTCTTC
CSARSVGLAGNEQFF
>TRBV2|-|TRBJ2-5|TRBD2
TGTGCCAGCAGCTGGACTAGCGGGGACATGGAAGAGACCCAGTACTTC
CASSWTSGDMEETQYF
>TRBV20-1|many|TRBJ2-5|-
TGCAGTGCCTTCCGGGGGAAAGAGACCCAGTACTTC
CSAFRGKETQYF
>TRBV20-1|many|TRBJ2-1|TRBD1
TGCAGTGCTAGAGGGGACAGGAGCTCCTACAATGAGCAGTTCTTC
CSARGDRSSYNEQFF
>TRBV7-2|-|TRBJ2-5|-
TGTGCCAGCAGCTTTGGAGCGAGGCAAGAGACCCAGTACTTC
CASSFGARQETQYF
>TRBV29-1|many|TRBJ1-2|-
TGCAGCGTTGTTCCTTTGCTTTCCAACTATGGCTACACCTTC
CSVVPLLSNYGYTF
>TRBV4-1|few|TRBJ1-1|-
TGCGCCAGCAGCCAAGAAGAAGGGGTGGGCACTGAAGCTTTCTTT
CASSQEEGVGTEAFF
>TRBV7-9|many|TRBJ2-3|TRBD2
TGTGCCAGCAGCTTCGTAGCGGGGAACACAGATACGCAGTATTTT
CASSFVAGNTDTQYF
>TRBV6-2/TRBV6-3|-|TRBJ2-2|TRBD2
TGTGCCAGCACCGAACTAGCGGGGGAGCTGTTTTTT
CASTELAGELFF
>TRBV12-3/TRBV12-4|-|TRBJ1-5|TRBD1
TGTGCCAGCAGGAAACCGGGACAGAATCAGCCCCAGCATTTT
CASRKPGQNQPQHF
>TRBV12-3/TRBV12-4|many|TRBJ2-7|-
TGTGCCAGCAGTTCCTTGGAGGCCCAGACTCACGAGCAGTACTTC
CASSSLEAQTHEQYF
>TRBV20-1|many|TRBJ2-3|TRBD2
TGCAGTGCTAGACGCAGACTAGCGGGGGGCTTCACAGATACGCAGTATTTT
CSARRRLAGGFTDTQYF
>TRBV20-1|many|TRBJ1-2|TRBD1
TGCAGTGCTCCTTGGACAGGGGAGGGTGGCTACACCTTC
CSAPWTGEGGYTF
>TRBV12-5|-|TRBJ2-3|TRBD1
TGTGCTAGTGGGCGGACAGGGCTCACAGATACGCAGTATTTT
CASGRTGLTDTQYF
>TRBV4-1|-|TRBJ2-2|-
TGCGCCAGCAGCCAAGCGCTAGGCCCCGGGGAGCTGTTTTTT
CASSQALGPGELFF
>TRBV15|many|TRBJ1-1|-
TGTGCCACCTCGGAGGACACTGAAGCTTTCTTT
CATSEDTEAFF
>TRBV20-1|-|TRBJ1-2|TRBD1
TGCAGTGCCCCTCCCGTCTTACAGGGGGCAAGAGGGGGCTACACCTTC
CSAPPVLQGARGGYTF
>TRBV5-1|many|TRBJ2-1|-
TGCGCCAGCAGCTTGGCCCCAGGGAAACACAATGAGCAGTTCTTC
CASSLAPGKHNEQFF
>TRBV25-1|-|TRBJ2-7|-
TGTGCCAGCAGTGAGGGGGGAATAATCACAGGTTACGAGCAGTACTTC
CASSEGGIITGYEQYF
>TRBV5-1|-|TRBJ1-6|-
TGCGCCAGCAGCTTGAGACTGACGAATTCACCCCTCCACTTT
CASSLRLTNSPLHF
>TRBV20-1|few|TRBJ1-2|-
TGCAGTGCTAGGGGGGACGGACCATCCTATGGCTACACCTTC
CSARGDGPSYGYTF
>TRBV20-1|many|TRBJ2-3|TRBD1
TGCAGTGCTAGTCAGGGGGCGCTAATCACAGATACGCAGTATTTT
CSASQGALITDTQYF
>TRBV21-1|many|TRBJ1-6|-
TGTGCCAGCACCCCGGACAGGCGAGCGCCTAATTCACCCCTCCACTTT
CASTPDRRAPNSPLHF
>TRBV7-9|few|TRBJ1-4|-
TGTGCCAGCAGCCCGCGGACACAACGTAATGAAAAACTGTTTTTT
CASSPRTQRNEKLFF
>TRBV12-3/TRBV12-4|many|TRBJ1-1|-
TGTGCCAGCAGCAATACACCTGAAGCTTTCTTT
CASSNTPEAFF
>TRBV12-3/TRBV12-4|-|TRBJ2-7|-
TGTGCCAGCAGTTTTGGTAGGGCTGCCTACGAGCAGTACTTC
CASSFGRAAYEQYF
>TRBV11-1|few|TRBJ2-7|TRBD1
TGTGCCAGCAGCTTAAGCGGACAGGGGGCGCATGGGCAGTACTTC
CASSLSGQGAHGQYF
>TRBV5-5|few|TRBJ1-1|-
TGTGCCAGCAGCCGAACCCCCGACAGATTGAACACTGAAGCTTTCTTT
CASSRTPDRLNTEAFF
>TRBV7-3|-|TRBJ2-1|-
TGTGCCAGCAGCCCCGCTCTAGGGTCTTTGGACAATGAGCAGTTCTTC
CASSPALGSLDNEQFF
>TRBV12-3/TRBV12-4|-|TRBJ2-3|-
TGTGCCAGCAGTATCCGGGACGGGGCAGATACGCAGTATTTT
CASSIRDGADTQYF
>TRBV12-3/TRBV12-4|few|TRBJ1-2|TRBD1
TGTGCCAGCACCGCACCGAAACAGGGGGCGTCTAACTATGGCTACACCTTC
CASTAPKQGASNYGYTF
>TRBV12-3/TRBV12-4|many|TRBJ1-1|-
TGTGCCAGCAGTAGACAGAACACTGAAGCTTTCTTT
CASSRQNTEAFF
>TRBV7-2|many|TRBJ2-2|-
TGTGCCATCCAGGGGAACACCGGGGAGCTGTTTTTT
CAIQGNTGELFF